The 7 T cell receptor beta chains below were found in one sample sequenced in a study of shared clonotypes between healthy human individuals. The assay was immunoSEQ multiplex PCR, and TCRdb's table has in-frame clones only and misses some. The repertoire includes 950,000 to 1,100,000 clones, about 75% of them detected once, and around 1.5% sits in the top ten. The sequenced material came from memory CD4+ T cells sorted from blood. Indicated subset: CD45RA-negative fraction. The receptors stem from a man between 18 and 29 years old in good health.

The chain recombines TRBV29-1 with TRBJ1-2, with 7 bases identical to TRBD1. Germline-derived CDR1 and CDR2 are SQVTM and ANQGSEA. The CDR3 loop spans 12 amino acids. The junction had 3 bases not matched to a gene; V was cut back by 6 bases and J by 2 bases. CDR3 nucleotide sequence: TGCAGCGTCGGGACAGACAACTATGGCTACACCTTC. This sequence encodes CSVGTDNYGYTF.

This chain links TRBV15 with TRBJ2-2; 7 bases are a match to TRBD1. The V gene's germline CDR1 is LNHNV and CDR2 YYDKDF (reference sequence). The J segment lost 4 bases and the V segment lost 1 base, leaving 3 bases of the junction unmatched. The CDR3 has 15 amino acids. The CDR3 region is CATSRAAGGTGELFF. CDR3 bases: TGTGCCACCAGCAGAGCGGCAGGGGGCACCGGGGAGCTGTTTTTT.

In its sample, this clone was seen once. V gene TRBV10-2 combines with J gene TRBJ1-2, with 7 positions matching TRBD1. The germline V gene has CDR1 WSHSY and CDR2 SAAADI. This CDR3 has 14 amino acids. The J segment lost 3 bases and the V segment lost 6 bases, leaving 7 bases of the junction unmatched. CDR3 in amino acids: CASRAGQADYGYTF. The CDR3 DNA sequence: TGCGCCAGCAGGGCCGGACAGGCGGACTATGGCTACACCTTC.

The V gene is TRBV11-2, the J gene TRBJ2-5; no clear D gene. Per germline, CDR1 SGHAT and CDR2 FQNNGV. V dropped 5 bases and J dropped 2 bases, with 15 bases sitting between them. This CDR3 contains 15 residues. The CDR3 nucleotides are TGTGCCAGCAGCCCCCGGGTAGGGATGCAAGAGACCCAGTACTTC. It specifies CASSPRVGMQETQYF.

The chain couples TRBV4-3 to TRBJ2-6; 8 bases match TRBD1. CDR1 is LGHNA and CDR2 is YSLEER in the germline V gene. V gave up 1 base and J gave up 3 bases; unmatched junction bases: 5. The CDR3 spans 17 residues. CDR3 DNA sequence: TGCGCCAGCAGCCAAGGACAGGGGTGGAGTGGGGCCAACGTCCTGACTTTC. Its protein is CASSQGQGWSGANVLTF.

In its sample, this clone was seen once. Given a far larger clone just one base away, this is likely a sequencing read error. The sample has other DNA sequences that encode this CDR3 too. This chain uses TRBV28 with TRBJ1-5; D perhaps matches TRBD1 (5 bases). The CDR3 runs 13 residues. Looked up from germline, CDR1 is MDHEN and CDR2 is SYDVKM. This CDR3 is CASTTDSNQPQHF. CDR3 sequence (DNA): TGTGCTAGCACGACAGATAGCAATCAGCCCCAGCATTTT.

This clone was counted a few times. This rearrangement joins TRBV19 to TRBJ2-7; 9 nucleotides align to TRBD1. Germline V gene sequence: CDR1 LNHDA, CDR2 SQIVND (reference sequence). This CDR3 is built from 15 residues. V lost 4 bases and J lost 3; bases outside the gene matches: 7. CDR3 bases: TGTGCCAGTAGTACAACCGGGACAGGGAACTACGAGCAGTACTTC. As protein: CASSTTGTGNYEQYF. The full variable domain, rest sourced from reference TRBV19 and TRBJ2-7, is DGGITQSPKYLFRKEGQNVTLSCEQNLNHDAMYWYRQDPGQGLRLIYYSQIVNDFQKGDIAEGYSVSREKKESFPLTVTSAQKNPTAFYLCASSTTGTGNYEQYFGPGTRLTVT.